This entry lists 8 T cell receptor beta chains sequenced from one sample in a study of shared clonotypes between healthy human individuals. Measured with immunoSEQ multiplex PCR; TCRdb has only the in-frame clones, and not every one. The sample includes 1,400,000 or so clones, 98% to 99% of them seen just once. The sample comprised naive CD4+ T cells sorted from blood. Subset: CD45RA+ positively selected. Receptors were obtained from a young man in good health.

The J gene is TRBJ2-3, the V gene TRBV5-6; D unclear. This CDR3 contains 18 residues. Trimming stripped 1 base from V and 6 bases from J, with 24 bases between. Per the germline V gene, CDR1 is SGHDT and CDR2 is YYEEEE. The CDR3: CASSLIFLTPTEGDTQYF. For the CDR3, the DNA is TGTGCCAGCAGCTTGATCTTTCTAACACCTACCGAAGGGGATACGCAGTATTTT.

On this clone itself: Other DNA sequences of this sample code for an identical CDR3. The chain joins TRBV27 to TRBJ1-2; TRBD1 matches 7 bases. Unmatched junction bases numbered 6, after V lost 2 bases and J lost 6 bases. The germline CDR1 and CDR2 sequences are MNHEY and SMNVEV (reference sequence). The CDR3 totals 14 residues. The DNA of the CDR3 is TGTGCCAGCAGTTTAAAAGGACAGGCGGATGGCTACACCTTC. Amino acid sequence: CASSLKGQADGYTF.

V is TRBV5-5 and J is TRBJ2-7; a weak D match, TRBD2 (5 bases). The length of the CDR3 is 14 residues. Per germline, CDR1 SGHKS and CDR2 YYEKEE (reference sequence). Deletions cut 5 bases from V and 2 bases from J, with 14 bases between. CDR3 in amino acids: CASSLRTDPYEQYF. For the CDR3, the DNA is TGTGCCAGCAGTTTACGGACTGACCCCTACGAGCAGTACTTC. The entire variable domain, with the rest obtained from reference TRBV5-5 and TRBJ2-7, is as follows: DAGVTQSPTHLIKTRGQQVTLRCSPISGHKSVSWYQQVLGQGPQFIFQYYEKEERGRGNFPDRFSARQFPNYSSELNVNALLLGDSALYLCASSLRTDPYEQYFGPGTRLTVT.

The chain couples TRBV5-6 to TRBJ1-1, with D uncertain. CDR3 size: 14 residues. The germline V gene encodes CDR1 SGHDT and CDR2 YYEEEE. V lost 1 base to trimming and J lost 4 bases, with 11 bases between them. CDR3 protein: CASSLWRVGTEAFF. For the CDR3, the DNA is TGTGCCAGCAGCTTGTGGAGGGTAGGCACTGAAGCTTTCTTT.

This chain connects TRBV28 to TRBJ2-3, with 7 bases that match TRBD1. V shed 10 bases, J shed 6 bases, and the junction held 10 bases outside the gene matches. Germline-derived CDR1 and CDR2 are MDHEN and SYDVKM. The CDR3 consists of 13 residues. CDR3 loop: CATRDSVRDTQYF. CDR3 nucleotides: TGTGCCACCAGGGACAGTGTACGGGATACGCAGTATTTT.

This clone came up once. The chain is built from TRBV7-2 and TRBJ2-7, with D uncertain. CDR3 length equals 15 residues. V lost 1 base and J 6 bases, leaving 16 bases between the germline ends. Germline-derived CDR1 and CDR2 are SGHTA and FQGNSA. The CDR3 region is CASSLEVFPTFEQYF. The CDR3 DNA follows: TGTGCCAGCAGCTTAGAGGTGTTTCCGACCTTCGAGCAGTACTTC.

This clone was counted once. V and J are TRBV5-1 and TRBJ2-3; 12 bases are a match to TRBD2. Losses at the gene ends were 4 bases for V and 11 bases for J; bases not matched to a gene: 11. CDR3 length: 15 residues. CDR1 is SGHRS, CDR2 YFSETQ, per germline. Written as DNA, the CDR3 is TGCGCCAGCAGCACCGTCCTAGCGGGAGGGCGTGAGCAGTATTTT. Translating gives CASSTVLAGGREQYF.

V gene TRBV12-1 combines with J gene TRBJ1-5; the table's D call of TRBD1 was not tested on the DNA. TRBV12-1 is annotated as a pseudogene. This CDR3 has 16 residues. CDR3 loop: CASVSVGVYSNQPQHF. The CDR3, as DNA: TGTGCCAGCGTAAGTGTAGGGGTCTATAGCAATCAGCCCCAGCATTTT.